This record looks at one T cell receptor (beta chain) sequence and its context. Which antigen it targets is not known. Per-base quality was not reported, and no clone a single base away is much larger than it. From its cysteine to its phenylalanine, the CDR3 spans 13 amino acids. The sequence is cut down to CDR3 DNA, 39 bases in frame from base 1. Trimming takes 3 bases from V and 4 bases from J, and the germline ends sit 8 bases apart. This specimen belongs to a study of blood T cell repertoires in COVID-19 (dated by TCRdb to about 2020). In the study overall: The collaborator samples originated in the United States, Italy and Spain and spanned the acute and convalescent phases of COVID-19. The prospective study material was composed of cDNA or gDNA derived from T cells, B-cell-depleted T cells, or PBMCs. The dataset comprised deeply sampled blood TCRbeta repertoires from subjects exposed to, actively infected with, or recovered from COVID-19. A freely available public database, intended as a resource for researchers studying the immune response to SARS-CoV-2, is where the repertoires were released. Samples were obtained from the ongoing ImmuneRACE study (first 160 participants) and from over 1,000 subjects provided by 6 global collaborators. A de-identified subject ID, COVID-19 status, age in years and sex were almost always included in the sample metadata. Where available, HLA class I and class II types were obtained from metadata supplied by the sample provider rather than from assay-based typing.

TCRbeta CDR3 regions were amplified from genomic DNA using the immunoSEQ Assay, a bias-controlled multiplex PCR. On the study's bioinformatics: Nucleated cell counts per sample were estimated from amplification of reference gene primers within the assay. To quantify the absolute abundance of each unique TCRbeta CDR3 rearrangement, sequence reads were collapsed and filtered. For each sample, productive Simpson clonality was calculated as the square root of Simpson's diversity index across productive rearrangements. TCRdb limited this immuneACCESS table to in-frame rearrangements with V and J called. A share of clones is missing; checked studies link under half to unresolved V genes, and the rest is unexplained. From that table come the V and J calls and clone size; the DNA was used to work out D and trimming. A total of some 160,000 clones appear in this sample, more than 75% of them only once. The ten largest clonotypes hold approximately 2.1% of the sample.

Samples from volunteer blood donors who had recovered from COVID-19 were contributed by a second Seattle source. The collaborating institutions used their own protocols to collect whole blood in K2EDTA tubes. For TCRbeta analysis, collaborator samples were shipped as frozen whole blood, as isolated PBMCs, or as DNA extracted from either sample type. The paper as a whole reports these results and caveats: Clinical and demographic metadata were provided uncurated, with the amount varying by source and participant.

The sequence derives from a man in his fifties who had recovered from COVID-19. Rearrangement joined TRBV12-3 or TRBV12-4 to TRBJ2-3; the D segment could be TRBD2, given 5 matching bases. Sequencing input: peripheral blood. The CDR3 in this case is CASSLGRADTQYF. Read as DNA, the sequence is TGTGCCAGCAGTTTGGGGAGAGCAGATACGCAGTATTTT.